This T cell receptor beta chain was documented in a study of response to subunit inactivated influenza vaccine. Study conclusions and caveats: That few new T cells are recruited by each seasonal influenza vaccination was the authors' suggestion.

Trimming removed 5 bases at V and 2 bases at J, with 13 bases between. The CDR3 is 14 amino acids. As to this clonotype: As yet, its antigen is unknown.

One entry per CDR3 protein, called by TCRdb with MiXCR from the RT-PCR reads. This sample has around 750,000 distinct CDR3 sequences, with over 20% found just once. This TCR was recovered from a man between 50 and 59 years old who received an inactivated influenza vaccine. The chain links TRBV12-3 or TRBV12-4 to TRBJ2-7; D call uncertain. The sample consisted of PBMCs from blood, taken roughly 5 days after vaccination. CDR3 coding DNA: TGTGCCAGCAGTGTAGGGCTAGTTCCCTACGAGCAGTACTTC. This codes for CASSVGLVPYEQYF.